This T cell receptor beta chain was profiled in a study of chemoradiotherapy in HPV16-positive cancers. The study's findings and limits: Candidate HPV-specific clones and E7-related TCR motifs grew in tumor during treatment.

Measured with immunoSEQ multiplex PCR; TCRdb has only the in-frame clones, and not every one. The sample contains about 27,000 clones, 93% of which appear only once. Repertoires were sampled repeatedly during chemoradiotherapy. Details on this clone: Its antigen is currently unknown.

The V gene lost 0 bases and the J gene lost 7 bases, with 15 bases spanning the gap. Germline V gene data show CDR1 as MNHEY and CDR2 as SVGAGI. The CDR3 covers 15 residues. The rearrangement uses TRBV6-5 and TRBJ1-2, with a possible D match to TRBD1 (5 bases). The clonotype originates from a human donor with HPV-associated anogenital cancer. Here the sequenced sample was blood, taken from a patient who underwent chemoradiotherapy. CDR3: CASSYSRETRGGYTF. CDR3 coding DNA: TGTGCCAGCAGTTACTCGAGGGAAACGAGGGGTGGCTACACCTTC.